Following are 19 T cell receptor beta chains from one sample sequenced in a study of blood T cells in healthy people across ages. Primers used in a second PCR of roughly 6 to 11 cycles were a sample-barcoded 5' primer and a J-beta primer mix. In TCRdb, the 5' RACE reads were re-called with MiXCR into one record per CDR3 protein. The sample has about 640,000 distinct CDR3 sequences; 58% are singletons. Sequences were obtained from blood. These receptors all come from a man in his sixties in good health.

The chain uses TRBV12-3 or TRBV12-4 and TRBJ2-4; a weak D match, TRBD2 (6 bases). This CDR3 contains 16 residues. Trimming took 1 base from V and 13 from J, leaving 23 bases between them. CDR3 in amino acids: CASSLGGTGKGGSQYF. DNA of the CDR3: TGTGCCAGCAGTTTAGGCGGGACGGGGAAGGGTGGATCCCAGTACTTC.

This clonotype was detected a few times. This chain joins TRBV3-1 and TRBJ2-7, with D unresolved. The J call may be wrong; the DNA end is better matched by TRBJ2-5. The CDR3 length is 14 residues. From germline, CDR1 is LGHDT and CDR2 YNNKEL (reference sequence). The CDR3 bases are TGTGCCAGCAGCCAAGTGGTAGGCCAAGAGACCCAGTACTTC. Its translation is CASSQVVGQETQYF.

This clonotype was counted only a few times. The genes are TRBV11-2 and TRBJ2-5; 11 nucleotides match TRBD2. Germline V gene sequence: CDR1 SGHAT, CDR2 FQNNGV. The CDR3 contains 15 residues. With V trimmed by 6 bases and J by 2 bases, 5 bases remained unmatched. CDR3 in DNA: TGTGCCAGCAGTCCTAGCGGGGGGAGACAAGAGACCCAGTACTTC. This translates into CASSPSGGRQETQYF.

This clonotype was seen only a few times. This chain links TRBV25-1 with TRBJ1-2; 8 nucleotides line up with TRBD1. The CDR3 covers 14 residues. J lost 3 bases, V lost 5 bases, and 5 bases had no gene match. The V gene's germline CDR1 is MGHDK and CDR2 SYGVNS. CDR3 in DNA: TGTGCCAGCAGTTCCGCAGGGGGCTACTATGGCTACACCTTC. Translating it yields CASSSAGGYYGYTF.

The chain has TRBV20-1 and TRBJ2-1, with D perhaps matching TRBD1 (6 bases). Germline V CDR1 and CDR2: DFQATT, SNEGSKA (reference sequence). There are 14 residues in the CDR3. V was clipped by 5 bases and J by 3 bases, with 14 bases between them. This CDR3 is CSALGTRDYNEQFF. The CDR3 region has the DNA TGCAGTGCTCTTGGGACACGGGACTACAATGAGCAGTTCTTC.

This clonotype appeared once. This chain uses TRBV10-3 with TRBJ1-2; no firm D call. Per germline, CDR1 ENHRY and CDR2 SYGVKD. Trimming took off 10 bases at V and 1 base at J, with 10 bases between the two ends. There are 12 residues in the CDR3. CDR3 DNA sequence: TGTGCCAGCGGGCCCATTAACTATGGCTACACCTTC. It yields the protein CASGPINYGYTF.

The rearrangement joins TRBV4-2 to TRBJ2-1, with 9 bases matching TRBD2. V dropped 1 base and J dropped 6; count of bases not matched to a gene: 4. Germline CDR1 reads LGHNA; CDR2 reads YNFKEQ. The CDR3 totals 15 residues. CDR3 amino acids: CASSQGRGGRNEQFF. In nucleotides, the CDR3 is TGTGCCAGCAGCCAAGGGCGGGGGGGCCGCAATGAGCAGTTCTTC.

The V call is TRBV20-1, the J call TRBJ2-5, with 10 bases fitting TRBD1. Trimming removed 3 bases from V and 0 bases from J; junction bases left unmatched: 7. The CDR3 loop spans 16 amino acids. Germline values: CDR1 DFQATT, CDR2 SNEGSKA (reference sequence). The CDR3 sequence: CSASSDRGLYQETQYF. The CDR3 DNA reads TGCAGTGCTAGTTCCGACAGGGGGCTGTACCAAGAGACCCAGTACTTC.

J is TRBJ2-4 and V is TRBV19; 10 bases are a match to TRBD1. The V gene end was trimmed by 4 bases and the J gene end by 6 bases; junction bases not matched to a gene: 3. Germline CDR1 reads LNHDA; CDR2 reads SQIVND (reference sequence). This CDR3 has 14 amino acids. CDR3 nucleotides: TGTGCCAGTAGTACCGGGACAGGGGTAAACATTCAGTACTTC. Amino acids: CASSTGTGVNIQYF.

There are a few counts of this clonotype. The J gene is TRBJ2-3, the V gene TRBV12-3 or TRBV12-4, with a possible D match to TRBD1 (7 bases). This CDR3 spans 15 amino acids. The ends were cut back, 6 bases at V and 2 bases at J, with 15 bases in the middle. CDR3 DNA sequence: TGTGCCAGCAGAGTAGCGGACAGGTACACAGATACGCAGTATTTT. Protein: CASRVADRYTDTQYF.

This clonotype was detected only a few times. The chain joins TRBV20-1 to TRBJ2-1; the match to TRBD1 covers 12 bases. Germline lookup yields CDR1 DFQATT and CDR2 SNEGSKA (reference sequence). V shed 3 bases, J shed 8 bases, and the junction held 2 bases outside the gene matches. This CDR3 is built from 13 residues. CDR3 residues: CSASGTGGYEQFF. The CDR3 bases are TGCAGTGCTAGCGGGACAGGGGGCTATGAGCAGTTCTTC.

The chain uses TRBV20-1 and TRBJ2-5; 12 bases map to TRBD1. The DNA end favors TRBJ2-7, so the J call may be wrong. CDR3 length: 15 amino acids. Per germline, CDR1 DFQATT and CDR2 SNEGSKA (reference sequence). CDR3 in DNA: TGCAGTGCTAGAGATTTGGGACAGGGGGCGAACGAGCAGTACTTC. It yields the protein CSARDLGQGANEQYF.

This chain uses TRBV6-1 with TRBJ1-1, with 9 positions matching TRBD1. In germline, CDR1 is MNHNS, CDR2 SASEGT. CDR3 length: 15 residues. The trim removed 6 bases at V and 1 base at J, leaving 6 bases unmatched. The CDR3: CASREGQGWNTEAFF. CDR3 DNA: TGTGCCAGCAGAGAGGGACAGGGTTGGAACACTGAAGCTTTCTTT.

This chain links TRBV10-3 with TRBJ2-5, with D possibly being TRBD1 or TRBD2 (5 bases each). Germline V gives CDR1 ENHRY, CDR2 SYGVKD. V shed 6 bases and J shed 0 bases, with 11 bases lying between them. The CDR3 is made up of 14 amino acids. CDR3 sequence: CAIRAGTDQETQYF. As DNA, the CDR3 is TGTGCCATCAGAGCCGGGACGGACCAAGAGACCCAGTACTTC.

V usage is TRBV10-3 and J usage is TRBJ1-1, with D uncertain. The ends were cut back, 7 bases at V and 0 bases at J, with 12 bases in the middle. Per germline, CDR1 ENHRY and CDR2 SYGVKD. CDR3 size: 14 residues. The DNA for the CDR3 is TGTGCCATCAAGTCTTTGGGGTTGAACACTGAAGCTTTCTTT. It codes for CAIKSLGLNTEAFF.

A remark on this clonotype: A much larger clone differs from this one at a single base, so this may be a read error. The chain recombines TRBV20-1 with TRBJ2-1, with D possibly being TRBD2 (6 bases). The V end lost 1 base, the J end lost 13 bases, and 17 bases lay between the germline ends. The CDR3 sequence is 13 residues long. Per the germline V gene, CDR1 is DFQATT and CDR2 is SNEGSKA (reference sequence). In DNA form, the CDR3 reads TGCAGTGCTAGAGCCGATGGGAGGAAGACCCAGTTCTTC. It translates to CSARADGRKTQFF.

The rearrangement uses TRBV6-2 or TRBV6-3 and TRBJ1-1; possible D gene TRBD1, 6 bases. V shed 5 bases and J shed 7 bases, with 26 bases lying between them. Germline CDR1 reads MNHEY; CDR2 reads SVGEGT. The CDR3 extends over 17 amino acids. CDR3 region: CASSKRTPGAPRYEAFF. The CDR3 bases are TGTGCCAGCAGTAAAAGGACTCCAGGGGCCCCGAGATATGAAGCTTTCTTT.

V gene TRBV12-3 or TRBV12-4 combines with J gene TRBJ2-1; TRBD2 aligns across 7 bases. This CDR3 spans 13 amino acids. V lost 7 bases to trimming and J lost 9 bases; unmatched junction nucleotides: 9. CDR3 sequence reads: CASTKTSWGEQFF. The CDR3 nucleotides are TGTGCCAGCACTAAGACTAGCTGGGGTGAGCAGTTCTTC.

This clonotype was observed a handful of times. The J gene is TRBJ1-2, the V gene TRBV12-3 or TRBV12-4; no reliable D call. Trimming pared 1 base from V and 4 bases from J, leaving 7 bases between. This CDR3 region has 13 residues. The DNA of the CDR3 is TGTGCCAGCAGTTTAGGGCAGACCTATGGCTACACCTTC. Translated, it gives CASSLGQTYGYTF.